This TCR beta chain was recorded in a study of blood T cell repertoires in COVID-19. The data were produced by immunoSEQ multiplex PCR, yet TCRdb's version contains in-frame clones alone and is incomplete. The sample has about 230,000 clones, approximately 80% seen once; the top ten hold around 27%. The CDR3 sequence is 15 residues long. V was clipped by 4 bases and J by 4 bases; unmatched bases: 9. From germline, CDR1 is SGHKS and CDR2 YYEKEE (reference sequence). The chain combines TRBV5-5 with TRBJ1-2; 8 bases match TRBD1. Sequenced input: peripheral blood. This sequence originates from a man aged 35 to 55 with acute or convalescent COVID-19. CDR3 loop: CASSLRTGTGYGYTF. The CDR3 DNA reads TGTGCCAGCAGCCTGCGGACAGGGACGGGCTATGGCTACACCTTC.